Below, 27 T cell receptor beta chains from the same sample are listed, as sequenced in a study of Ad26.COV2.S vaccination and SARS-CoV-2 variants. Treatment described: roughly 19 received Ad26.COV2.S at low or high dose, single or two shots; roughly five received placebo; per-sample allocation not given. Sampling was performed 63 days after the first vaccine or placebo injection. This table comes from immunoSEQ multiplex PCR, and its TCRdb copy is limited to in-frame clones, with some not included. The data contain some 500,000 clones, about 91% of them singletons. Sequenced here: peripheral blood, sampled in a trial of Ad26.COV2.S vaccine versus placebo. These receptors all stem from a person aged 18 to 65 who received the Ad26.COV2.S COVID-19 vaccine or a placebo.

The chain is built from TRBV10-3 and TRBJ2-3, with D unclear. CDR1 and CDR2 (germline): ENHRY, SYGVKD. CDR3 size: 13 residues. With 2 bases removed from V and 4 bases from J, the gap between germline ends came to 7 bases. The CDR3 bases are TGTGCCATCAGTGAGAGGGAATCAGATACGCAGTATTTT. Translated, it gives CAISERESDTQYF.

The rearrangement links TRBV29-1 to TRBJ2-1; D is unresolved. CDR1 and CDR2 (germline): SQVTM, ANQGSEA. This CDR3 comprises 12 residues. Trimming cost V 4 bases and J 5 bases, with 9 bases left between them. In nucleotides, the CDR3 is TGCAGCGTTGGCAGATTGGACAATGAGCAGTTCTTC. It translates to CSVGRLDNEQFF.

The V and J genes are TRBV4-3 and TRBJ1-2; D gene unclear. V was cut by 1 base and J by 8 bases, with 8 bases left in between. CDR3 length: 12 amino acids. In germline, CDR1 is LGHNA, CDR2 YSLEER. The CDR3: CASSQGPRGYTF. CDR3 nucleotides: TGCGCCAGCAGCCAAGGCCCGAGGGGCTACACCTTC.

A few counts support this clone. The rearrangement joins TRBV5-8 to TRBJ1-5, with no clear D. The CDR3 runs 14 residues. The V end was cut by 4 bases, the J end by 3 bases, with 11 bases between. Germline CDR1 SGHTS, CDR2 YDEGEE. CDR3 protein: CASSIRGYNQPQHF. CDR3 nucleotide sequence: TGTGCCAGCAGCATCCGGGGTTACAATCAGCCCCAGCATTTT.

The chain is built from TRBV11-3 and TRBJ2-4; D is perhaps TRBD1 or TRBD2 (5 bases each). V was shortened by 2 bases and J by 9 bases, with 11 bases between the two germline ends. CDR1 SGHNT and CDR2 YENEEA come from the germline V gene. There are 13 residues in the CDR3. CDR3 in DNA: TGTGCCAGCAGCTTACTCACGGGGCCCATTCAGTACTTC. Translated, it gives CASSLLTGPIQYF.

This clone was observed once. Other DNA variants within this sample encode the same CDR3. The chain employs TRBV9 and TRBJ2-1; either TRBD1 or TRBD2 may supply D (7 bases each). CDR1 is SGDLS, CDR2 YYNGEE, per germline. There are 15 residues in the CDR3. V lost 5 bases to trimming and J lost 2 bases, with 14 bases between them. The CDR3, as DNA: TGTGCCAGCAGTTTAGCAGGGGGGGCCTACAATGAGCAGTTCTTC. Its translation is CASSLAGGAYNEQFF.

This chain connects TRBV5-4 to TRBJ2-3, with unresolved D. This CDR3 is 14 amino acids long. CDR1 is SGHNT and CDR2 is YYREEE in the germline V gene (reference sequence). V was shortened by 0 bases and J by 2 bases, with 7 bases between the two germline ends. The CDR3 reads CASSLESTTDTQYF. CDR3 sequence (DNA): TGTGCCAGCAGCTTGGAGTCTACCACAGATACGCAGTATTTT.

This chain connects TRBV11-2 to TRBJ2-1, with 9 bases that match TRBD2. V was pared by 2 bases and J by 1 base, with 6 bases of the junction left unmatched. CDR1 is SGHAT and CDR2 is FQNNGV in the germline V gene. The CDR3 totals 17 residues. The CDR3 nucleotides are TGTGCCAGCAGCTTAAGGCGGGGGGGTGGATCCTACAATGAGCAGTTCTTC. As protein: CASSLRRGGGSYNEQFF. Using reference TRBV11-2 and TRBJ2-1 for the parts outside the CDR3, the full variable domain is EAGVAQSPRYKIIEKRQSVAFWCNPISGHATLYWYQQILGQGPKLLIQFQNNGVVDDSQLPKDRFSAERLKGVDSTLKIQPAKLEDSAVYLCASSLRRGGGSYNEQFFGPGTRLTVL.

The chain has TRBV2 and TRBJ1-1, with 7 nucleotides matching TRBD1. CDR1 and CDR2 (germline): SNHLY, FYNNEI. The V and J ends lost 8 bases and 9 bases, in that order; junction bases with no gene match: 12. The CDR3 extends over 13 amino acids. The CDR3 protein is CASDRTGVYKAFF. DNA of the CDR3: TGTGCCAGCGATCGGACAGGAGTTTATAAAGCTTTCTTT. The entire variable domain, with the rest obtained from reference TRBV2 and TRBJ1-1, is as follows: EPEVTQTPSHQVTQMGQEVILRCVPISNHLYFYWYRQILGQKVEFLVSFYNNEISEKSEIFDDQFSVERPDGSNFTLKIRSTKLEDSAMYFCASDRTGVYKAFFGQGTRLTVV.

This chain joins TRBV28 and TRBJ1-6; TRBD1 might be the D (5 bases). The CDR3 is 15 amino acids. V was clipped by 5 bases and J by 7 bases, with 15 bases between them. The V gene's germline CDR1 is MDHEN and CDR2 SYDVKM. The CDR3 sequence is CASSRPGLLNSPLHF. In DNA, the CDR3 is TGTGCCAGCAGTCGTCCGGGACTCCTAAATTCACCCCTCCACTTT.

V gene TRBV9 combines with J gene TRBJ1-2; perhaps TRBD1 as D (6 bases). There are 16 residues in the CDR3. Germline V gene sequence: CDR1 SGDLS, CDR2 YYNGEE. V was trimmed by 4 bases and J by 4 bases, leaving 20 bases between them. CDR3 loop: CASSPPGAGAVYGYTF. Here the CDR3 DNA reads TGTGCCAGCAGCCCCCCCGGAGCAGGGGCTGTCTATGGCTACACCTTC.

In the case of this clone: Other DNA sequences of this sample code for an identical CDR3. This sequence joins TRBV7-3 and TRBJ1-1, with a possible D match to TRBD1 (5 bases). In germline, CDR1 is SGHTA, CDR2 FQGTGA. V lost 1 base and J lost 5, with 8 bases in between. The CDR3 is made up of 13 amino acids. CDR3 amino acids: CASSLRGGTEAFF. The CDR3, as DNA: TGTGCCAGCAGCTTAAGGGGCGGGACTGAAGCTTTCTTT.

The chain joins TRBV15 to TRBJ2-7, with D perhaps matching TRBD1 (6 bases). The CDR3 is made up of 14 amino acids. Deletions cut 0 bases from V and 6 bases from J, with 12 bases between. CDR1 is LNHNV and CDR2 is YYDKDF in the germline V gene (reference sequence). The CDR3 DNA follows: TGTGCCACCAGCAGAGACTACAGGGACGCCGAGCAGTACTTC. This codes for CATSRDYRDAEQYF.

The chain combines TRBV15 with TRBJ1-5; no clear D. V shed 3 bases and J shed 11 bases, with 17 bases lying between them. CDR3 length: 14 amino acids. Per the germline V gene, CDR1 is LNHNV and CDR2 is YYDKDF (reference sequence). In nucleotides, the CDR3 is TGTGCCACCAGCAGCAGCCCCCGGAATTTGACCCAGCATTTT. Residues: CATSSSPRNLTQHF.

This chain joins TRBV10-3 and TRBJ1-2, with 9 bases identical to TRBD1. V lost 8 bases and J lost 4; bases outside the gene matches: 8. CDR1 and CDR2 (germline): ENHRY, SYGVKD. The CDR3 extends over 14 amino acids. CDR3 loop: CAIGGTGLGYGYTF. Written as DNA, the CDR3 is TGTGCCATCGGGGGGACAGGGCTTGGCTATGGCTACACCTTC.

The rearrangement uses TRBV19 and TRBJ1-5, with D unresolved. The germline V gene has CDR1 LNHDA and CDR2 SQIVND (reference sequence). Trimming cost V 10 bases and J 0 bases, with 16 bases left between them. The CDR3 runs 15 residues. The CDR3 protein is CATRPFLNSNQPQHF. CDR3 DNA: TGTGCCACTCGGCCCTTCCTAAATAGCAATCAGCCCCAGCATTTT.

The chain carries TRBV6-2 or TRBV6-3 and TRBJ2-7; D not certain. Germline CDR1 and CDR2: MNHEY and SVGEGT. CDR3 length: 13 residues. The ends were cut back, 5 bases at V and 2 bases at J, with 10 bases in the middle. The CDR3 nucleotides read TGTGCCAGCAGTCTTGACGGAACCTACGAGCAGTACGTC. It specifies CASSLDGTYEQYV.

This chain links TRBV10-3 with TRBJ2-7, with 9 bases that match TRBD1. This CDR3 region has 13 residues. The germline V gene has CDR1 ENHRY and CDR2 SYGVKD. J lost 4 bases, V lost 4 bases, and 2 bases had no gene match. The CDR3 DNA reads TGTGCCATCAGTGTACAGGGGGCGTACGAGCAGTACGTC. Residues: CAISVQGAYEQYV.

J is TRBJ2-1 and V is TRBV6-2 or TRBV6-3; 15 bases match TRBD2. This CDR3 has 17 residues. V lost 5 bases, J lost 0 bases, and 2 bases stayed unmatched. In germline, CDR1 is MNHEY, CDR2 SVGEGT. The CDR3 DNA sequence: TGTGCCAGCAGTCCGGGACTAGCGGGGGGCTCCTACAATGAGCAGTTCTTC. This translates into CASSPGLAGGSYNEQFF.

This sequence joins TRBV5-1 and TRBJ1-3, with D maybe TRBD1 (6 bases). V was clipped by 1 base and J by 1 base, with 12 bases between them. CDR1 is SGHRS and CDR2 is YFSETQ in the germline V gene. CDR3 length equals 16 residues. The CDR3 region is CASSLTGMFSGNTIYF. CDR3 DNA: TGCGCCAGCAGCTTGACAGGGATGTTTTCTGGAAACACCATATATTTT.

The genes are TRBV6-5 and TRBJ1-1, with 8 bases aligning to TRBD1. Germline V gene lookup returns CDR1 MNHEY and CDR2 SVGAGI. The CDR3 spans 13 residues. V shed 7 bases and J 6 bases; nucleotides not matched to a gene: 7. The DNA for the CDR3 is TGTGCCAGCACCCGTGGACAGGGCGCTGAAGCTTTCTTT. It translates to CASTRGQGAEAFF.

V is TRBV6-5 and J is TRBJ2-3, with D tentatively TRBD1 or TRBD2 (5 bases each). Deletions cut 7 bases from V and 2 bases from J, with 16 bases between. The CDR3 is made up of 15 amino acids. Germline values: CDR1 MNHEY, CDR2 SVGAGI. The CDR3 DNA is TGTGCCAGCATCGATTCCGGGACGCTCACAGATACGCAGTATTTT. Its translation: CASIDSGTLTDTQYF.

The chain has TRBV9 and TRBJ2-2, with unresolved D. There are 14 residues in the CDR3. CDR1 SGDLS and CDR2 YYNGEE come from the germline V gene. Trimming pared 4 bases from V and 3 bases from J, leaving 10 bases between. CDR3 sequence reads: CASSPQWDTGELFF. For the CDR3, the DNA is TGTGCCAGCAGCCCCCAATGGGACACCGGGGAGCTGTTTTTT. The full variable domain, rest sourced from reference TRBV9 and TRBJ2-2, is DSGVTQTPKHLITATGQRVTLRCSPRSGDLSVYWYQQSLDQGLQFLIQYYNGEERAKGNILERFSAQQFPDLHSELNLSSLELGDSALYFCASSPQWDTGELFFGEGSRLTVL.

The chain is built from TRBV19 and TRBJ2-2; TRBD1 might be the D (5 bases). Germline lookup yields CDR1 LNHDA and CDR2 SQIVND (reference sequence). With 0 bases removed from V and 7 bases from J, the gap between germline ends came to 9 bases. The CDR3 totals 14 residues. The CDR3 bases are TGTGCCAGTAGTATAGATTTTAGGGGCGGGGAGCTGTTTTTT. Amino acids: CASSIDFRGGELFF.

The CDR3 loop reads CASRSNTEAFF. The CDR3 DNA sequence: TGTGCCAGCAGGAGTAACACTGAAGCTTTCTTT. The chain recombines TRBV6-6 with TRBJ1-1; no firm D call. From germline, CDR1 is MNHNY and CDR2 SVGAGI (reference sequence). V shed 6 bases and J shed 2 bases, with 4 bases lying between them. The CDR3 consists of 11 residues.

This clone was seen a few times. The J gene is TRBJ1-5, the V gene TRBV4-1; no definite D call. This CDR3 has 15 amino acids. Germline lookup yields CDR1 MGHRA and CDR2 YSYEKL. V was cut by 0 bases and J by 5 bases, with 11 bases left in between. CDR3 amino acids: CASSQDRSEHQPQHF. CDR3 bases: TGCGCCAGCAGCCAAGATCGGTCGGAGCATCAGCCCCAGCATTTT.

The chain combines TRBV6-5 with TRBJ1-5, with D unclear. Germline CDR1 MNHEY, CDR2 SVGAGI. The CDR3 covers 15 residues. Trimming shortened V by 6 bases and J by 5 bases, and 17 bases separated the two germline ends. CDR3 sequence (DNA): TGTGCCAGCAGCCCCGGACGGATACAACATCAGCCCCAGCATTTT. It translates to CASSPGRIQHQPQHF.